The clone carrying this TCR beta chain was detected only once. As yet, its antigen is unknown. These data are taken from a study of cytomegalovirus exposure and HLA in healthy donors. Study findings and constraints: In a later analysis, common viral pathogens appeared linked to several of the most significant clusters. By a later analysis, the bulk of CMV-associated TCR beta chains appeared HLA-restricted. In a later analysis, a missense DCLRE1C variant was linked to TCR beta V- and J-gene trimming.

The germline gives CDR1 LNHNV, CDR2 YYDKDF (reference sequence). The V end was cut by 5 bases, the J end by 3 bases, with 19 bases between. The CDR3 covers 17 residues. Donors showed nominal health when sampled, although they likely had unrecorded immune exposures. Amplification used 60 Vbeta primers and 13 Jbeta primers. Data came from immunoSEQ multiplex PCR; TCRdb stores just in-frame clones and leaves some out. Seen here are 250,000 to 350,000 clones, roughly 89% observed once, and the top ten hold around 4.2%. The specimen was PBMCs. This clonotype originated in a middle-aged man in good health and CMV-seropositive. V and J are TRBV15 and TRBJ1-4; perhaps TRBD1 as D (5 bases). CDR3 residues: CATSLGPSRHANEKLFF. CDR3 nucleotide sequence: TGTGCCACCAGCTTGGGGCCCTCCCGGCACGCTAATGAAAAACTGTTTTTT.